This TCR beta chain appears in the sequencing data of a study of blood T cell repertoires in COVID-19 (dated by TCRdb to the early 2020s). For the wider study: The collaborator samples originated in the United States, Italy and Spain and spanned the acute and convalescent phases of COVID-19. A freely available public database, intended as a resource for researchers studying the immune response to SARS-CoV-2, is where the repertoires were released. The samples were drawn from two sources: the first 160 participants of the ongoing ImmuneRACE study, and 950 to 1,500 subjects contributed by 6 global collaborators. Subjects who had been exposed to COVID-19, were actively infected with it, or had recovered from it provided the deeply sampled blood TCRbeta repertoires that made up the dataset. HLA class I and class II types, where available, came from metadata supplied by the sample provider rather than from assay-based typing. Nearly every sample came with metadata listing a de-identified subject ID, COVID-19 status, age in years and sex. The prospective study material was composed of cDNA or gDNA derived from T cells, B-cell-depleted T cells, or PBMCs.

The immunoSEQ Assay, a bias-controlled multiplex PCR, was used to amplify TCRbeta CDR3 regions from genomic DNA. The authors processed their data as follows. Within the assay, amplification of reference gene primers was used to estimate how many nucleated cells each sample contained. To quantify the absolute abundance of each unique TCRbeta CDR3 rearrangement, sequence reads were collapsed and filtered. For each sample, productive Simpson clonality was calculated by taking the square root of Simpson's diversity index across productive rearrangements. Here the immuneACCESS table is served through TCRdb, limited to in-frame sequences with V and J called. Missing clones are a known gap in these copies; in checked studies unresolved V genes cover under half, and the rest lacks a known reason. V and J calls and clone size are given by that table; D and trimming were obtained from the DNA. This sample holds 90,000 or so clones; around 90% were observed only once. About 5% of the sample is taken by the ten largest.

Broader findings and caveats from the paper: The quantity of clinical and demographic metadata differed by source and by participant and was supplied without curation.

Taken from the germline V gene, the CDR1 and CDR2 loops are SGHRS and YFSETQ. The CDR3 goes from the cysteine to the phenylalanine over 15 residues. The DNA shown is the 45-base CDR3, in frame from base 1. A distance of 14 bases separates the germline ends of V and J, which lose 3 bases and 2 bases respectively. Turning to this clone: The clone's antigen remains unknown. There are no base qualities to consult, and no much larger clone falls within one base.

One collaborating source in Seattle enrolled patients while the patients were actively infected and followed the patients over time throughout the course of disease. Whole blood was collected in K2EDTA tubes by collaborating institutions according to the institutions' own protocols. For TCRbeta analysis, collaborators shipped samples in one of three forms: frozen whole blood, isolated PBMCs, or DNA extracted from either of those sample types. The chain links TRBV5-1 with TRBJ1-1; perhaps TRBD1 is the D gene, with 6 bases matching. The TCR sequence derives from a man aged 55 to 70 with COVID-19, enrolled during active disease. Sequences were obtained from peripheral blood. The DNA reads as follows: TGCGCCAGCAGCTCCCAGGGGTTTTACAACACTGAAGCTTTCTTT. It translates to CASSSQGFYNTEAFF.